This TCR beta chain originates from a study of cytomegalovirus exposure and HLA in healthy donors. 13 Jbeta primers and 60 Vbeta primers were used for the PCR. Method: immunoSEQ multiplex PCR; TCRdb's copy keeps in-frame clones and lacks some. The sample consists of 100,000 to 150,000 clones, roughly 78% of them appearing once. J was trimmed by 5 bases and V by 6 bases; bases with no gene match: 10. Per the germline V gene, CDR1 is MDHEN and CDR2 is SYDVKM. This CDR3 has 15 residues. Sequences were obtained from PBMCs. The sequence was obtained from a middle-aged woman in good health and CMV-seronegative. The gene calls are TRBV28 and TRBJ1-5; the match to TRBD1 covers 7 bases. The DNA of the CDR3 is TGTGCCAGCAGCCCTGCCCAGGGGGGCTATCAGCCCCAGCATTTT. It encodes CASSPAQGGYQPQHF.